This is a list of T cell receptor beta chains from one sample in a study of cytomegalovirus exposure and HLA in healthy donors. Sequencing used immunoSEQ multiplex PCR; TCRdb keeps in-frame clones, though not all of them. The sample carries about 300,000 clones, 86% recorded once. Material: PBMCs. These receptors originate from a man in his forties or fifties in good health and CMV-seropositive. CDR3s include the opening cysteine and the closing phenylalanine or tryptophan. D genes are given only for firm matches. Only some rows state a clone size, as once, few, many or a class for expanded clones.

TRBJ2-7 | NA | TRBV11-3 | NA | CASSEGQTYEQYF
TRBJ2-7 | TRBD1 | TRBV19 | NA | CASSRGRQGSREQYF
TRBJ1-2 | TRBD1 | TRBV15 | few | CATSSPRGDRAHYGYTF
TRBJ2-1 | TRBD1 | TRBV7-9 | NA | CASSLGQPRYGNEQFF
TRBJ1-1 | TRBD1 | TRBV27 | NA | CASSHRQGAPLGFF
TRBJ1-5 | NA | TRBV19 | many | CASTPRNNQPQHF
TRBJ1-1 | NA | TRBV30 | NA | CAWNTGRAPEAFF
TRBJ2-7 | TRBD2 | TRBV19 | NA | CASSVTTSGSSYEQYF
TRBJ1-5 | NA | TRBV27 | NA | CASSFRAGGGENQPQHF
TRBJ2-7 | TRBD1 | TRBV29-1 | NA | CSAQGQGFYEQYF
TRBJ2-1 | NA | TRBV7-9 | NA | CASSLEGLKFNEQFF
TRBJ1-1 | NA | TRBV12-1 | NA | CASSPQPRGSNTEAFF
TRBJ1-1 | NA | TRBV7-9 | NA | CSSSLGPGEAFF
TRBJ1-5 | NA | TRBV7-8 | NA | CASSLVAGGGNQPQHF
TRBJ1-1 | NA | TRBV27 | once | CASSTGPQGTEAFF
TRBJ2-3 | TRBD2 | TRBV9 | NA | CASSEWAGEVADTQYF
TRBJ1-5 | TRBD1 | TRBV18 | NA | CASSPRRGGTGNSNQPQHF
TRBJ2-6 | TRBD1 | TRBV19 | NA | CASTPAPGQGPGANVLTF
TRBJ1-4 | NA | TRBV22-1 | once | CPGSARQGAATNEKLFF
TRBJ1-2 | NA | TRBV5-6 | NA | CASSLASGGSYGYTF
TRBJ1-2 | NA | TRBV11-2 | NA | CASSLDSGFNYGYTF
TRBJ2-7 | TRBD2 | TRBV6-5 | once | CASSSRLAGGVEQYF
TRBJ1-5 | NA | TRBV30 | NA | CALAAGASQPQHF
TRBJ1-1 | TRBD1 | TRBV7-2 | NA | CASSLALGGQGLNTEAFF
TRBJ2-7 | TRBD2 | TRBV2 | NA | CASSEDRSGLYEQYF
TRBJ2-1 | NA | TRBV5-1 | NA | CASSLEGGPSDEQFF
TRBJ2-1 | NA | TRBV4-3 | few | CASSHISGEQFF
TRBJ2-7 | TRBD2 | TRBV18 | NA | CASVLAESYEQYF
TRBJ2-1 | NA | TRBV29-1 | NA | CSLRENEQFF
TRBJ1-1 | NA | TRBV6-4 | NA | CASSTGWNTEAFF
TRBJ2-2 | NA | TRBV5-1 | NA | CASSLVTTTTGELFF
TRBJ2-7 | NA | TRBV5-6 | NA | CASSTDSSYEQYF
TRBJ1-1 | NA | TRBV14 | NA | CASSLREGTEAFF
TRBJ1-1 | NA | TRBV2 | NA | CASGGGLPVGTEAFF
TRBJ2-7 | NA | TRBV6-5 | NA | CASSVWGPEQYF
TRBJ2-7 | NA | TRBV6-4 | NA | CASSDSSLLQGTVSYEQYF
TRBJ2-1 | TRBD1 | TRBV12-5 | once | CASGWGDRAHNEQFF
TRBJ1-2 | NA | TRBV6-5 | NA | CATLGGQGYTF
TRBJ2-1 | TRBD2 | TRBV7-2 | once | CASSLVGVAGFYNEQFF
TRBJ2-7 | NA | TRBV28 | NA | CASSRDSRVNYEQYF
TRBJ2-7 | NA | TRBV18 | NA | CASSPEGSGTYEQYF
TRBJ2-7 | NA | TRBV6-1 | NA | CASSVLADAESYEQYF
TRBJ2-1 | NA | TRBV18 | NA | CASSPPRGSGDEQFF
TRBJ2-7 | NA | TRBV28 | NA | CASSAPLKLQYF
TRBJ2-7 | NA | TRBV5-1 | NA | CASSLAPGNSYEQYF
TRBJ2-7 | TRBD1 | TRBV7-6 | NA | CASSLWTGDYEQYF
TRBJ2-1 | TRBD2 | TRBV7-9 | once | CASSSSGRSYNEQFF
TRBJ2-1 | TRBD2 | TRBV5-4 | NA | CASSGLAGGSGSEQFF
TRBJ2-2 | NA | TRBV12-2 | NA | CASRLAAGAFRVGELFF
TRBJ2-5 | TRBD2 | TRBV27 | NA | CASSLSRLAGGWETQYF
TRBJ1-5 | TRBD1 | TRBV10-3 | NA | CAISEDRAQPQHF
TRBJ1-2 | NA | TRBV5-1 | NA | CASSLHSEGYTF
TRBJ2-7 | NA | TRBV18 | NA | CASSPAGPLYEQYF
TRBJ2-1 | TRBD2 | TRBV6-5 | NA | CASSLGTSWGNEQFF
TRBJ2-7 | NA | TRBV28 | once | CASSLALGSTYEQYF
TRBJ2-7 | TRBD1 | TRBV18 | NA | CASSPTPDRGYEQYF
TRBJ1-5 | TRBD1 | TRBV18 | NA | CASSPDRDRGLGQPQHF
TRBJ2-1 | TRBD1 | TRBV7-8 | NA | CASSLDRGRYNEQFF
TRBJ2-2 | TRBD2 | TRBV5-4 | NA | CASSPGLAGEGNTGELFF